This T cell receptor (beta chain) was sequenced in a study of blood T cell repertoires in COVID-19. Background on the study: In each case, the material was cDNA or gDNA derived from T cells, B-cell-depleted T cells, or PBMCs.

Germline lookup yields CDR1 MGHRA and CDR2 YSYEKL. Trimming stripped 4 bases from V and 0 bases from J, with 6 bases between. The CDR3 runs to 14 residues. In the authors' methods: How many nucleated cells were present was estimated from reference gene primer amplification. Here immunoSEQ multiplex PCR was the method, and the copy in TCRdb shows in-frame clones only, minus some. From that table come the V and J calls and clone size; the DNA was used to work out D and trimming. The sample lists 95,000 to 100,000 clones, about 89% occurring once. This receptor was taken from a man in his fifties with acute or convalescent COVID-19. The V call is TRBV4-1, the J call TRBJ2-2, with unresolved D. Sequenced: peripheral blood. The CDR3 coding sequence is TGCGCCAGCAGCCCCAATTCGAACACCGGGGAGCTGTTTTTT. It codes for CASSPNSNTGELFF.